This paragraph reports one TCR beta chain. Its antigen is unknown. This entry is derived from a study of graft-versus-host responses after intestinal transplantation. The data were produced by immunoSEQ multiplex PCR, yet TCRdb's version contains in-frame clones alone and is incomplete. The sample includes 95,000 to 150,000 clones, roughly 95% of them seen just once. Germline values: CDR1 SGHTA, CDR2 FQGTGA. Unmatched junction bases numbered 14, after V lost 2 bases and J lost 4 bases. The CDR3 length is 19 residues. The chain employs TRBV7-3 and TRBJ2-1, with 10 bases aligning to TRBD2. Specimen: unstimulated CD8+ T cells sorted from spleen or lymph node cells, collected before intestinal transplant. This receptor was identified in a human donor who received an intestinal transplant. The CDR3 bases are TGTGCCAGCAGCTTATACCCCGTAGAGCGGGAGGGCCTGTACAATGAGCAGTTCTTC. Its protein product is CASSLYPVEREGLYNEQFF.